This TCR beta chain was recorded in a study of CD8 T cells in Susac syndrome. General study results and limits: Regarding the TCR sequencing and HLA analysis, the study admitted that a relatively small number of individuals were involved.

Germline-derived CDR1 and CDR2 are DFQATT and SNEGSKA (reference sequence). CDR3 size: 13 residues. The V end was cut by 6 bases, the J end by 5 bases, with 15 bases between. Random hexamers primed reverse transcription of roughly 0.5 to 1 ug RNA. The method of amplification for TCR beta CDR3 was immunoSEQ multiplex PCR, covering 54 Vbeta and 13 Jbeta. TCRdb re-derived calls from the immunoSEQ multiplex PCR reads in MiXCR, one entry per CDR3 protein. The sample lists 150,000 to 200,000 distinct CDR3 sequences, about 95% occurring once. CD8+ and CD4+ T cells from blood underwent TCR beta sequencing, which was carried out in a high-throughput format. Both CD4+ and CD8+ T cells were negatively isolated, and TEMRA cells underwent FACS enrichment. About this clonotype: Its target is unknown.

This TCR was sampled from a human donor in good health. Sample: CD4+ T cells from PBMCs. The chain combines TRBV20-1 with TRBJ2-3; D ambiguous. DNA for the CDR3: TGCAGTGCCAGCTGGTCCGGCGTAGATACGCAGTATTTT. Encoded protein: CSASWSGVDTQYF.